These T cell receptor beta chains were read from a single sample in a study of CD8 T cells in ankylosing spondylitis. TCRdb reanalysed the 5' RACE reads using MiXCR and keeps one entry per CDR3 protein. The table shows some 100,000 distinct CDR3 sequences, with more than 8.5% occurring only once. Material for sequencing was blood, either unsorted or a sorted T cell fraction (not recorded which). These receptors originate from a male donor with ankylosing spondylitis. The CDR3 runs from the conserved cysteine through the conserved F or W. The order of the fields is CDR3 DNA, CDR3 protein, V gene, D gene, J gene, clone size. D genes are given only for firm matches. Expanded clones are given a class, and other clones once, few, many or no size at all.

cdr3_nt: TGTGCCAGCAGCCAAGATCAACCTAGCGGTAACTACGAGCAGTACTTC
cdr3_aa: CASSQDQPSGNYEQYF
v_call: TRBV14
d_call: TRBD2
j_call: TRBJ2-7
clone_size: many

cdr3_nt: TGCGCCAGCAGCCAAGTGGTGCTAGGGCCTTACTACGAGCAGTACTTC
cdr3_aa: CASSQVVLGPYYEQYF
v_call: TRBV4-1
d_call: .
j_call: TRBJ2-7
clone_size: many

cdr3_nt: TGTGCCACCAGTGACCTTGGACAGGGACGAGGGACCCAGTACTTC
cdr3_aa: CATSDLGQGRGTQYF
v_call: TRBV24-1
d_call: TRBD1
j_call: TRBJ2-5
clone_size: few

cdr3_nt: TGCAGTGCTAGAGATAGTTCAGGGACGGCAGAACACACTGAAGCTTTCTTT
cdr3_aa: CSARDSSGTAEHTEAFF
v_call: TRBV20-1
d_call: .
j_call: TRBJ1-1
clone_size: many

cdr3_nt: TGTGCCAGCAGGAAGGACAGGGAAAAACTGTTTTTT
cdr3_aa: CASRKDREKLFF
v_call: TRBV2
d_call: TRBD1
j_call: TRBJ1-4
clone_size: .

cdr3_nt: TGTGCCAGCAGCCTAAGCACAGATACGCAGTATTTT
cdr3_aa: CASSLSTDTQYF
v_call: TRBV11-3
d_call: .
j_call: TRBJ2-3
clone_size: .

cdr3_nt: TGTGCCAGCAGCCCGGGGACTAGCGGATTCCAAGAGACCCAGTACTTC
cdr3_aa: CASSPGTSGFQETQYF
v_call: TRBV9
d_call: TRBD2
j_call: TRBJ2-5
clone_size: .

cdr3_nt: TGTGCCAGCAGCTTAGATCCGAGCCGAGGATCACCCCTCCACTTT
cdr3_aa: CASSLDPSRGSPLHF
v_call: TRBV7-8
d_call: .
j_call: TRBJ1-6
clone_size: many

cdr3_nt: TGTGCCACCAGTGCGCGGGGACAGATTAGCAATCAGCCCCAGCATTTT
cdr3_aa: CATSARGQISNQPQHF
v_call: TRBV24-1
d_call: TRBD1
j_call: TRBJ1-5
clone_size: few

cdr3_nt: TGTGCCAGCAGTCTTACCCCCCCCGGGCTGTGGGAGCAGTACTTC
cdr3_aa: CASSLTPPGLWEQYF
v_call: TRBV12-3/TRBV12-4
d_call: .
j_call: TRBJ2-7
clone_size: many

cdr3_nt: TGTGCCAGCAGCTTAGACGTGAACACCGCTTATAGCAATCAGCCCCAGCATTTT
cdr3_aa: CASSLDVNTAYSNQPQHF
v_call: TRBV7-8
d_call: .
j_call: TRBJ1-5
clone_size: .

cdr3_nt: TGCAGCGTTGAAGACGCGAGACAGGGGGGGAATGAGCAGTTCTTC
cdr3_aa: CSVEDARQGGNEQFF
v_call: TRBV29-1
d_call: TRBD1
j_call: TRBJ2-1
clone_size: many

cdr3_nt: TGTGCTAGTGGTTTGATTCCGACAGGGGGCTCCGATGAGCAGTTCTTC
cdr3_aa: CASGLIPTGGSDEQFF
v_call: TRBV12-5
d_call: TRBD1
j_call: TRBJ2-1
clone_size: .

cdr3_nt: TGCGCCAGCAGTCGGGAAGAGGCTCCTGGGGCCAACGTCCTGACTTTC
cdr3_aa: CASSREEAPGANVLTF
v_call: TRBV5-1
d_call: .
j_call: TRBJ2-6
clone_size: few

cdr3_nt: TGTGCCAGCAGCCTAAATAGCGGGGACAACGAGCAGTACTTC
cdr3_aa: CASSLNSGDNEQYF
v_call: TRBV7-8
d_call: TRBD2
j_call: TRBJ2-7
clone_size: .